A single sample gave rise to the 6 T cell receptor beta chains below, sequenced in a study of OX40 agonist ivuxolimab in advanced cancers. Profiling relied on immunoSEQ multiplex PCR, and the TCRdb table lists in-frame clones only, not all of them. Of 75,000 to 100,000 clones in the sample, less than 90% were seen once. This specimen consisted of CD4+ or CD8+ T cells sorted from blood, obtained in a trial of the OX40 agonist ivuxolimab. These receptors all come from an adult with an advanced solid tumor such as melanoma, head and neck, liver or kidney cancer.

The chain uses TRBV19 and TRBJ2-3, with 12 bases fitting TRBD2. CDR1 and CDR2 (germline): LNHDA, SQIVND (reference sequence). This CDR3 contains 15 residues. The J segment lost 3 bases and the V segment lost 7 bases, leaving 5 bases of the junction unmatched. The chain's CDR3 is CASTTSGSSTDTQYF. The CDR3, as DNA: TGTGCCAGTACGACTAGCGGGAGTAGTACAGATACGCAGTATTTT.

The chain carries TRBV14 and TRBJ2-3; tentatively, D is TRBD1 (6 bases). Trimming removed 5 bases at V and 3 bases at J, with 15 bases between. The CDR3 is 15 amino acids. CDR1 is SGHDN and CDR2 is FVKESK in the germline V gene. The CDR3 spells CASSDPGVGTDTQYF. CDR3 in DNA: TGTGCCAGCAGCGACCCAGGGGTTGGTACAGATACGCAGTATTTT.

The V and J genes are TRBV7-2 and TRBJ2-1, with 9 bases lining up with TRBD2. The CDR3 is 16 residues long. CDR1 SGHTA and CDR2 FQGNSA come from the germline V gene. After removal of 1 base from V and 9 bases from J, the junction contained 10 bases not matched to a gene. In nucleotides, the CDR3 is TGTGCCAGCAGCTTAGGGAGCGCGGGAGGGCCGAGTGAGCAGTTCTTC. This translates into CASSLGSAGGPSEQFF.

The chain couples TRBV20-1 to TRBJ2-5; D unclear. The ends were cut back, 4 bases at V and 5 bases at J, with 8 bases in the middle. CDR1 is DFQATT, CDR2 SNEGSKA, per germline (reference sequence). The length of the CDR3 is 11 residues. The CDR3 DNA reads TGCAGTGCTACTATCTCGGAGACCCAGTACTTC. Its protein product is CSATISETQYF.

The chain is built from TRBV7-6 and TRBJ1-3; D unclear. Per the germline V gene, CDR1 is SGHVS and CDR2 is FNYEAQ. The CDR3 consists of 12 residues. V was shortened by 5 bases and J by 3 bases, with 5 bases between the two germline ends. CDR3 protein: CASSPGGNTIYF. DNA for the CDR3: TGTGCCAGCAGCCCCGGTGGAAACACCATATATTTT.

The V and J genes are TRBV11-1 and TRBJ1-1; D not certain. V was shortened by 1 base and J by 0 bases, with 9 bases between the two germline ends. The CDR3 has 15 amino acids. Germline values: CDR1 SGHAT, CDR2 FQDESV (reference sequence). The CDR3 nucleotides are TGTGCCAGCAGCTTAGAACCGAGCATGAACACTGAAGCTTTCTTT. It yields the protein CASSLEPSMNTEAFF.